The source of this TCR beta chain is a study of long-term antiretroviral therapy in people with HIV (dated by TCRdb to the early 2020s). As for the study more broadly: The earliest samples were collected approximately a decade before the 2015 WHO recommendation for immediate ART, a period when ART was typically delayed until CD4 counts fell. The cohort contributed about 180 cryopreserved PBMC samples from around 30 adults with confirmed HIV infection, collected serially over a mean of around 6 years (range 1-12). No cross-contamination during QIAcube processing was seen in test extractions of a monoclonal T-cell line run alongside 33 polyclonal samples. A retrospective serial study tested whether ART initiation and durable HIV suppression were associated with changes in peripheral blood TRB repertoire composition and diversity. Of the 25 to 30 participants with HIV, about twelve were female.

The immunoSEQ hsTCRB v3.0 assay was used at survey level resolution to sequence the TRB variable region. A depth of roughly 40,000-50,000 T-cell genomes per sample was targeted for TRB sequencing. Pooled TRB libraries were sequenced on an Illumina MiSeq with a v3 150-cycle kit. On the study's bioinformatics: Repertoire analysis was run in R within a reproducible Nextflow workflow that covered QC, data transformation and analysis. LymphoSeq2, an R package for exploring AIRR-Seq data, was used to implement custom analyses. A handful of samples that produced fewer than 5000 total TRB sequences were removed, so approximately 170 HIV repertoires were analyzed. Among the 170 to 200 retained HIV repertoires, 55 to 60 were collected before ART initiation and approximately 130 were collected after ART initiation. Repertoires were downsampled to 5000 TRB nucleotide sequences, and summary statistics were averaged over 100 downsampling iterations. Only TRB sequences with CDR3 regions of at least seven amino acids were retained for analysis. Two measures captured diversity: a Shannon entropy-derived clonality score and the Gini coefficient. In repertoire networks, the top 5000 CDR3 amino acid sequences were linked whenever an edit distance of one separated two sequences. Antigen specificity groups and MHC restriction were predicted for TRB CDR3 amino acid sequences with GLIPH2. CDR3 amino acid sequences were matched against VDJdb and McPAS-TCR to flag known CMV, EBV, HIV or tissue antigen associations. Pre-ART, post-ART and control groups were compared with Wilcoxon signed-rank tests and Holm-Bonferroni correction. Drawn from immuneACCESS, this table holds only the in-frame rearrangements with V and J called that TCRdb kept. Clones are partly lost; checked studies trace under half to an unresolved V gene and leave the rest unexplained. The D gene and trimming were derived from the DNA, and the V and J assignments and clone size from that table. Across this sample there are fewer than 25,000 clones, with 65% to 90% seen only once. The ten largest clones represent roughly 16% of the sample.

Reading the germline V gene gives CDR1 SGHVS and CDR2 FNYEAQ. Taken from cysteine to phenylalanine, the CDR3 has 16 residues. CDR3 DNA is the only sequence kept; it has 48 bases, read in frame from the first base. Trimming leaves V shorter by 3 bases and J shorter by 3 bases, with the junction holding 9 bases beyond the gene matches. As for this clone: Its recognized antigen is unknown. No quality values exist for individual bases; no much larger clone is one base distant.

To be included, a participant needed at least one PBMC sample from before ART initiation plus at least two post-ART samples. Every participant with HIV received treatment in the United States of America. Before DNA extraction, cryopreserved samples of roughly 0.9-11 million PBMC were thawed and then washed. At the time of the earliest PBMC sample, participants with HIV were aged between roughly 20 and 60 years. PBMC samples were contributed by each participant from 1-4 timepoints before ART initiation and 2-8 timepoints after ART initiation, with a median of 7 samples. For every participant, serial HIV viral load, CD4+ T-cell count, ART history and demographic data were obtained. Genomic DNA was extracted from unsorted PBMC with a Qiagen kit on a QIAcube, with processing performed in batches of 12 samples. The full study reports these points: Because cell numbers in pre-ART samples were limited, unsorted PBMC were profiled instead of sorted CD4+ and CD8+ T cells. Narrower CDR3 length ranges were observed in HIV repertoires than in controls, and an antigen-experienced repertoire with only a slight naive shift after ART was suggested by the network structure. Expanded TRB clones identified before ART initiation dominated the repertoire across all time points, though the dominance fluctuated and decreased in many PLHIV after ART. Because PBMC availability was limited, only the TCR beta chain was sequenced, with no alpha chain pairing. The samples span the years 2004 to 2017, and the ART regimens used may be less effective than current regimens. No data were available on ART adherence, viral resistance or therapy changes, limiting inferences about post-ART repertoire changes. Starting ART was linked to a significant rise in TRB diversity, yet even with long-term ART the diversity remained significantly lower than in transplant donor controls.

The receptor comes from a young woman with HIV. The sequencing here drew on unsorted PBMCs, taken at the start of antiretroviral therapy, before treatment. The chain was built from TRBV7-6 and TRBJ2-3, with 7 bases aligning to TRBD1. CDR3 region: CASSFPTGMGTDTQYF. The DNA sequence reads TGTGCCAGCAGCTTCCCGACAGGGATGGGGACAGATACGCAGTATTTT.